The clone carrying this T cell receptor (beta chain) was counted a single time. The antigen remains unidentified. This sample was included in a study of T cells in localized non-small cell lung cancer. Whole-study results and caveats: Because researchers sequenced only one region of the tumor, heterogeneity is still possible. Highest T cell clonality was seen in uninvolved adjacent lung, surpassing that measured in tumor. Increased T cell density in blood showed an association with longer overall survival. A median around 57 of the top 100 tumor clones appeared in adjacent lung.

Produced via immunoSEQ multiplex PCR; TCRdb's table is partial and in-frame only. The data hold about 52,000 clones, with around nine tenths observed a single time. Between the trimmed V and J ends, which lost 0 bases and 3 bases, there was a span of 14 bases. Germline V gene sequence: CDR1 SEHNR, CDR2 FQNEAQ (reference sequence). The CDR3 length is 16 residues. The chain is built from TRBV7-9 and TRBJ1-2; possibly TRBD1 for D (5 bases). The sequence derives from a female donor with stage II lung adenocarcinoma. Source: PBMCs, taken before any cancer treatment. The CDR3 nucleotides read TGTGCCAGCAGCTTAGCGGGACGGGCAATTGACTATGGCTACACCTTC. This sequence encodes CASSLAGRAIDYGYTF.